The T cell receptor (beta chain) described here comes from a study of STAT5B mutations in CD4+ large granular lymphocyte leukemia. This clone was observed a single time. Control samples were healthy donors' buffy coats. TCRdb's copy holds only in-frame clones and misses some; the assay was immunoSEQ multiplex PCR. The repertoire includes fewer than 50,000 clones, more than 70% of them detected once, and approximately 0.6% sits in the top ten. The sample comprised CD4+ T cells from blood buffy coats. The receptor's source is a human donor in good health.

Here the CDR3 DNA reads TGTGCCATCAGTCCGGACAGGGGGGTATCAACGGGTGAAGCTTTCTTT. Residues: CAISPDRGVSTGEAFF. V usage is TRBV10-3 and J usage is TRBJ1-1; 10 nucleotides match TRBD1. Trimming removed 5 bases from V and 7 bases from J; junction bases left unmatched: 13. The CDR3 extends over 16 amino acids. Germline CDR1 ENHRY, CDR2 SYGVKD.